Reported below is one T cell receptor beta chain. The antigen is not known. The repertoire was sequenced with immunoSEQ multiplex PCR; TCRdb's copy has only in-frame clones and lacks some. Of fewer than 120,000 clones in the sample, 85% to 95% were seen once. The sample comes from a study of T cell responses to AZD1222 COVID-19 vaccine. Study details: Second-dose recipients at about 4 or about 12 weeks were treated as one pooled group.

The germline V gene encodes CDR1 SGHDT and CDR2 YYEEEE. Trimming shortened V by 0 bases and J by 3 bases, and 16 bases separated the two germline ends. CDR3 length equals 17 residues. Regarding the study as a whole: Donors were largely white British and mainly female; clonal diversity was possibly underestimated. Baseline antibody screening turned up just a handful of seropositive AZD1222 recipients.

This material consisted of peripheral blood, taken on day 0 of AZD1222 vaccination. This sequence originates from an adult in good health. The chain recombines TRBV5-6 with TRBJ2-1; D might be TRBD2 (7 bases). The CDR3 bases are TGTGCCAGCAGCTTGGCCCCGGGGGGCTTATACTACAATGAGCAGTTCTTC. It translates to CASSLAPGGLYYNEQFF.